Reported below is one T cell receptor beta chain. The treatment denotes: 15 to 20 received Ad26.COV2.S at low or high dose, single or two shots; 5 received placebo; per-sample allocation not given. Following the first vaccine or placebo injection, samples were taken on day 63. Sequencing used immunoSEQ multiplex PCR; TCRdb keeps in-frame clones, though not all of them. Found here are roughly 380,000 clones, approximately 85% of them singletons; the top ten hold about 3.5%. The CDR3 has 13 amino acids. Deletions cut 1 base from V and 1 base from J, with 4 bases between. Germline V gene sequence: CDR1 SGHAT, CDR2 FQNNGV. The sample belongs to a study of Ad26.COV2.S vaccination and SARS-CoV-2 variants. Study-level information: Ad26.COV2.S was injected intramuscularly once or twice, 56 days apart.

This chain connects TRBV11-2 to TRBJ1-1; no clear D gene. The specimen was peripheral blood, collected in a trial of Ad26.COV2.S vaccine versus placebo. This TCR was sampled from a person between 18 and 65 years old who received the Ad26.COV2.S COVID-19 vaccine or a placebo. The CDR3 nucleotides are TGTGCCAGCAGCTTAGGGCCGAACACTGAAGCTTTCTTT. Its translation is CASSLGPNTEAFF.